These 14 T cell receptor beta chains were sequenced from one sample in a study of T cells in women clearing cervical HPV infection. Here immunoSEQ multiplex PCR was the method, and the copy in TCRdb shows in-frame clones only, minus some. The sample has 30,000 or so clones. The sequenced sample was blood buffy coat. Source of these receptors: a woman aged 18-70 years with a cervical HPV16 infection that either progressed to CIN3+ or cleared (not recorded which).

Worth noting for this clone: The read ends 3 residues shy of where the CDR3 ends; the end is completed using the germline J gene. J is TRBJ2-1 and V is TRBV10-3; 7 bases are shared with TRBD1. Germline values: CDR1 ENHRY, CDR2 SYGVKD. The CDR3 totals 15 residues. V shed 3 bases and J 5 bases; nucleotides not matched to a gene: 7. The DNA read from the CDR3 is TGTGCCATCAGTGATCCGAGGGACAGCAACAATGAG. It is translated as CAISDPRDSNNE. The CDR3 reads in full as CAISDPRDSNNEQFF.

Comments on this clone: Coverage ceases 3 residues before the CDR3 finishes, and the germline J gene fills in the end. J is TRBJ1-1 and V is TRBV19; no definite D call. The CDR3 loop spans 14 amino acids. V lost 4 bases to trimming and J lost 4 bases, with 13 bases between them. CDR1 is LNHDA and CDR2 is SQIVND in the germline V gene (reference sequence). The CDR3 spells CASSRAGRRTEAFF. The sequenced part of the CDR3 DNA is TGTGCCAGTAGTAGGGCAGGTAGACGCACTGAA.

In regard to this clone: The DNA ends 3 residues before the CDR3 does, and the rest of the CDR3 is filled in from the germline J gene. This chain links TRBV6-1 with TRBJ1-2, with TRBD1 identical over 9 bases. This CDR3 region has 14 residues. Germline lookup yields CDR1 MNHNS and CDR2 SASEGT. The junction had 0 bases not matched to a gene; V was cut back by 0 bases and J by 4 bases. The CDR3 loop reads CASSEAGQGYGYTF. The part of the CDR3 DNA that was read is TGTGCCAGCAGTGAAGCGGGACAGGGCTATGGC.

A remark on this clone: The CDR3 is cut off 3 residues early in the read; its end comes from the germline J gene. The chain recombines TRBV14 with TRBJ1-4, with D tentatively TRBD1 (5 bases). The ends were cut back, 4 bases at V and 4 bases at J, with 10 bases in the middle. Germline V gene data show CDR1 as SGHDN and CDR2 as FVKESK. This CDR3 spans 14 amino acids. The CDR3 is CASSLQENNEKLFF. The CDR3 bases that were read are TGTGCCAGCAGCCTACAGGAGAATAATGAAAAA.

A note on this clone: The read comes to an end 3 residues before the CDR3 does, leaving the germline J gene to fill in the end. This chain links TRBV10-3 with TRBJ1-1; 7 positions match TRBD1. This CDR3 spans 14 amino acids. Trimming took 6 bases from V and 0 from J; bases not matched to a gene: 4. Germline loops: CDR1 ENHRY, CDR2 SYGVKD. CDR3 bases read: TGTGCCATCAGCAAGACAGGGATGAACACTGAA. This codes for CAISKTGMNTE. The entire CDR3 protein is CAISKTGMNTEAFF.

In the case of this clone: The CDR3 goes on 3 residues after the read ends, and that part is filled in from the germline J gene. The chain employs TRBV5-1 and TRBJ2-3; 10 nucleotides align to TRBD1. J lost 2 bases, V lost 4 bases, and 13 bases had no gene match. This CDR3 contains 18 residues. The germline V gene encodes CDR1 SGHRS and CDR2 YFSETQ. CDR3 DNA (partial): TGCGCCAGCAGCCCATATTACCCGGGACAGGGGACCACAGATACG. Translated, it gives CASSPYYPGQGTTDT. In full, the CDR3 reads CASSPYYPGQGTTDTQYF.

Concerning this clone itself: The read is 3 residues too short to cover the CDR3 end, so that end is filled in from the germline J gene. V gene TRBV7-6 combines with J gene TRBJ1-3, with TRBD1 matching 12 bases. The CDR3 covers 18 residues. From germline, CDR1 is SGHVS and CDR2 FNYEAQ. The ends lost 0 bases at V and 4 bases at J; junction bases unmatched: 7. The CDR3 bases that were read are TGTGCCAGCAGCTTAGCCCCTCCGGGACAGGGGGCCGGAAACACC. Translating gives CASSLAPPGQGAGNT. The CDR3 in full is CASSLAPPGQGAGNTIYF.

For this clone: Coverage ceases 3 residues before the CDR3 finishes, and the germline J gene fills in the end. The chain recombines TRBV23-1 with TRBJ2-4; 7 bases map to TRBD1. TRBV23-1 is assigned to the ORF class and has an uncertain function. This CDR3 is built from 15 residues. Trimming cost V 3 bases and J 0 bases; bases outside gene matches: 2. The CDR3 reads CASSQGQLAKNIQYF. CDR3 bases read: TGCGCCAGCAGTCAGGGACAGCTAGCCAAAAACATT.

As concerns this clone: The read ends 3 residues early relative to the CDR3; the germline J gene fills the gap. V is TRBV2 and J is TRBJ2-1, with 9 bases matching TRBD2. CDR1 and CDR2 from the germline V gene are SNHLY and FYNNEI. The J segment lost 7 bases and the V segment lost 2 bases, leaving 6 bases of the junction unmatched. This CDR3 has 15 residues. The sequenced part of the CDR3 DNA is TGTGCCAGCAGTGAAAAGCGGGGGGCCTGGAATGAG. Residues: CASSEKRGAWNE. The whole CDR3 reads CASSEKRGAWNEQFF.

Notes on this clone: Read coverage stops 3 residues before the CDR3 terminus; the germline J gene supplies the remainder. The gene calls are TRBV7-8 and TRBJ1-2; TRBD1 is a possible D gene (6 bases). V was clipped by 5 bases and J by 0 bases, with 19 bases between them. The CDR3 is made up of 17 amino acids. From germline, CDR1 is SGHVS and CDR2 FQNEAQ. The CDR3 reads CASSPLGARIANYGYTF. Incomplete CDR3 DNA: TGTGCCAGCAGCCCTCTGGGGGCCCGAATAGCTAACTATGGC.

Regarding this clone: The observed sequence ends 3 residues before the CDR3 terminus, with the missing tail filled in from the germline J gene. This chain connects TRBV6-1 to TRBJ2-5; 9 nucleotides align to TRBD2. V dropped 3 bases and J dropped 5; count of bases not matched to a gene: 7. The CDR3 is 15 residues long. CDR1 MNHNS and CDR2 SASEGT come from the germline V gene. The DNA read from the CDR3 is TGTGCCAGCAGTGAGGGGGCGGGGGGGCCGGAGACC. As protein: CASSEGAGGPET. The complete CDR3 protein is CASSEGAGGPETQYF.

To note about this clone: The CDR3 end lies 3 residues beyond the end of the read and is filled in from the germline J gene. This rearrangement joins TRBV14 to TRBJ1-1; D perhaps matches TRBD1 (6 bases). The CDR3 spans 15 residues. From germline, CDR1 is SGHDN and CDR2 FVKESK. With 4 bases removed from V and 2 bases from J, the gap between germline ends came to 14 bases. CDR3 loop: CASSLPTGVNTEAFF. The covered CDR3 bases are TGTGCCAGCAGCCTACCGACAGGAGTAAACACTGAA.

About this clone: With the read ending 3 residues before the CDR3 end, the germline J gene is used to fill in that end. The chain employs TRBV19 and TRBJ1-1; 7 nucleotides align to TRBD1. There are 16 residues in the CDR3. Trimming took 1 base from V and 1 from J; bases not matched to a gene: 6. The germline CDR1 and CDR2 sequences are LNHDA and SQIVND (reference sequence). CDR3 bases read: TGTGCCAGTAGTATAGGTCTTCCAGGGGGGAACACTGAA. Its protein is CASSIGLPGGNTE. The entire CDR3 protein reads CASSIGLPGGNTEAFF.

Incomplete CDR3 DNA: TGTGCCAGCAGACCGCGGCCAGGGAGACATGAG. Protein product: CASRPRPGRHE. The entire CDR3 protein reads CASRPRPGRHEQFF. The chain has TRBV11-2 and TRBJ2-1; D is perhaps TRBD1 or TRBD2 (5 bases each). The read terminates 3 residues before the CDR3 end, so the remaining end is supplied by the germline J gene. The V gene's germline CDR1 is SGHAT and CDR2 FQNNGV. The V end lost 6 bases, the J end lost 8 bases, and 17 bases lay between the germline ends. This CDR3 spans 14 amino acids.